This entry features one T cell receptor (beta chain) sequence. Its antigen is as yet unknown. Trimming cost V 1 base and J 0 bases, with 7 bases left between them. The CDR3 has 14 amino acids. From germline, CDR1 is MGHDK and CDR2 SYGVNS. Assay: immunoSEQ multiplex PCR; the TCRdb copy retains only in-frame clones and omits some. This repertoire shows 90,000 to 150,000 clones, 87% found once; its top ten account for about 1.2%. This sample stems from a study of T cell responses to AZD1222 COVID-19 vaccine. Study-wide context: Whether given at about 4 or about 12 weeks, second doses were pooled.

Broader study findings: In the spike-specific TCR repertoire, nearly half reportedly target unmutated variant regions. Donor demographics were predominantly white British with a female majority; clonal diversity may be underestimated.

The sequenced sample was peripheral blood, obtained on day 0 of AZD1222 vaccination. This sequence was found in an adult in good health. V usage is TRBV25-1 and J usage is TRBJ2-7; D possibly corresponds to TRBD2 (5 bases). The DNA for the CDR3 is TGTGCCAGCAGTGAATTTGGGAGCTCCTACGAGCAGTACTTC. Protein product: CASSEFGSSYEQYF.